A single sample gave rise to the 22 T cell receptor beta chains below, sequenced in a study of cytomegalovirus exposure and HLA in healthy donors. Some clones are missing from TCRdb's copy, which holds only in-frame ones; the method was immunoSEQ multiplex PCR. Found here are about 140,000 clones, 90% to 95% of them singletons; the top ten hold 0.6% to 0.85%. The sequencing sample was made of PBMCs. The receptors originated from a man aged 18 to 30 in good health and CMV-seronegative.

The chain has TRBV9 and TRBJ2-1, with D unresolved. The CDR3 is 15 residues long. V lost 4 bases to trimming and J lost 0 bases, with 11 bases between them. Germline V gene sequence: CDR1 SGDLS, CDR2 YYNGEE. The CDR3 region is CASSLTPDSYNEQFF. The CDR3 DNA follows: TGTGCCAGCAGCTTAACACCTGACTCCTACAATGAGCAGTTCTTC.

The sample holds one count of this clone. The V call is TRBV5-4, the J call TRBJ1-2, with no clear D. CDR1 is SGHNT, CDR2 YYREEE, per germline (reference sequence). V lost 4 bases and J 2 bases, leaving 9 bases between the germline ends. The CDR3 loop spans 13 amino acids. The CDR3 spells CASSPDMNYGYTF. In nucleotides, the CDR3 is TGTGCCAGCAGCCCTGACATGAACTATGGCTACACCTTC.

V gene TRBV6-1 combines with J gene TRBJ2-2, with 12 bases lining up with TRBD2. The CDR3 runs to 15 residues. The junction had 6 bases not matched to a gene; V was cut back by 7 bases and J by 6 bases. Germline CDR1 and CDR2: MNHNS and SASEGT. As DNA, the CDR3 is TGTGCCAGCACTCGACTAGCGGGAGTGGCCGGGGAGCTGTTTTTT. Translation gives CASTRLAGVAGELFF.

The rearrangement links TRBV29-1 to TRBJ2-7; 9 nucleotides line up with TRBD1. Germline loops: CDR1 SQVTM, CDR2 ANQGSEA. The CDR3 loop spans 13 amino acids. The V gene end was trimmed by 6 bases and the J gene end by 6 bases; junction bases not matched to a gene: 9. The CDR3 protein is CSVAGQGTREQYF. DNA of the CDR3: TGCAGCGTCGCGGGACAGGGTACCCGCGAGCAGTACTTC.

The table lists this clone with a count of one. V gene TRBV6-5 combines with J gene TRBJ1-4, with D possibly being TRBD1 (5 bases). Germline V gene sequence: CDR1 MNHEY, CDR2 SVGAGI. The CDR3 is 14 residues long. Deletions cut 8 bases from V and 4 bases from J, with 14 bases between. The CDR3 DNA reads TGTGCCAGCCGAGTGACAGAACTTAATGAAAAACTGTTTTTT. The encoded protein is CASRVTELNEKLFF.

This clone was seen a single time. This chain uses TRBV5-1 with TRBJ1-2; D is unresolved. With 2 bases removed from V and 3 bases from J, the gap between germline ends came to 5 bases. The CDR3 is 12 amino acids. CDR1 is SGHRS and CDR2 is YFSETQ in the germline V gene. The CDR3 DNA sequence: TGCGCCAGCAGCTTCCGGGACTATGGCTACACCTTC. Protein: CASSFRDYGYTF.

This chain connects TRBV2 to TRBJ2-3; the match to TRBD2 covers 11 bases. This CDR3 is 15 amino acids long. Germline V gives CDR1 SNHLY, CDR2 FYNNEI. J lost 4 bases, V lost 10 bases, and 10 bases had no gene match. The DNA for the CDR3 is TGTGCCAACATTATGACTAGCGGGATGGCAGATACGCAGTATTTT. Protein product: CANIMTSGMADTQYF. Supplemented by reference TRBV2 and TRBJ2-3, the full variable domain reads EPEVTQTPSHQVTQMGQEVILRCVPISNHLYFYWYRQILGQKVEFLVSFYNNEISEKSEIFDDQFSVERPDGSNFTLKIRSTKLEDSAMYFCANIMTSGMADTQYFGPGTRLTVL.

This clone has just one count. This chain connects TRBV6-5 to TRBJ1-5; D gene unclear. The CDR3 is made up of 14 amino acids. Deletions cut 6 bases from V and 3 bases from J, with 12 bases between. Germline V gene sequence: CDR1 MNHEY, CDR2 SVGAGI. CDR3 protein: CASRTDKANQPQHF. For the CDR3, the DNA is TGTGCCAGCAGAACTGACAAAGCCAATCAGCCCCAGCATTTT.

V usage is TRBV27 and J usage is TRBJ2-2; D ambiguous. Per the germline V gene, CDR1 is MNHEY and CDR2 is SMNVEV (reference sequence). Trimming cost V 5 bases and J 4 bases, with 11 bases left between them. This CDR3 has 14 residues. CDR3 in DNA: TGTGCCAGCAGTCCAACTATTATCACCGGGGAGCTGTTTTTT. Protein sequence: CASSPTIITGELFF.

The rearrangement links TRBV14 to TRBJ2-7; possibly TRBD1 for D (6 bases). The CDR3 consists of 15 residues. In germline, CDR1 is SGHDN, CDR2 FVKESK. Trimming pared 1 base from V and 0 bases from J, leaving 10 bases between. CDR3 DNA sequence: TGTGCCAGCAGCCAAGTAGGGACACACTCCTACGAGCAGTACTTC. Its translation: CASSQVGTHSYEQYF.

The chain recombines TRBV6-1 with TRBJ2-7; TRBD1 agrees at 9 bases. With 3 bases clipped from V and 3 bases from J, the junction kept 18 bases outside the gene matches. CDR1 and CDR2 from the germline V gene are MNHNS and SASEGT. CDR3 length: 19 residues. The CDR3 DNA follows: TGTGCCAGCAGTGAGGGGACAGGGCGATGGGGGTTTGTCCTCTACGAGCAGTACGTC. It specifies CASSEGTGRWGFVLYEQYV.

The J gene is TRBJ1-2, the V gene TRBV5-4, with D possibly being TRBD1 (5 bases). The germline V gene has CDR1 SGHNT and CDR2 YYREEE (reference sequence). This CDR3 is built from 16 residues. Trimming took off 0 bases at V and 6 bases at J, with 18 bases between the two ends. The DNA of the CDR3 is TGTGCCAGCAGCTTGGGACCGGGACTTCGGGGAGATGGCTACACCTTC. Translation: CASSLGPGLRGDGYTF.

In the case of this clone: Other DNA sequences within the sample encode an identical CDR3. The chain uses TRBV9 and TRBJ2-3; D may be TRBD1 (6 bases). Per the germline V gene, CDR1 is SGDLS and CDR2 is YYNGEE. The CDR3 totals 14 residues. Trimming removed 0 bases at V and 3 bases at J, with 8 bases between. The CDR3 spells CASSVGQDTDTQYF. CDR3 coding DNA: TGTGCCAGCAGCGTAGGACAGGATACAGATACGCAGTATTTT. The entire variable domain, with the rest obtained from reference TRBV9 and TRBJ2-3, is as follows: DSGVTQTPKHLITATGQRVTLRCSPRSGDLSVYWYQQSLDQGLQFLIQYYNGEERAKGNILERFSAQQFPDLHSELNLSSLELGDSALYFCASSVGQDTDTQYFGPGTRLTVL.

CDR3 DNA sequence: TGTGCCAGCAGTTCCGACAGATATGGCTACACCTTC. Its protein is CASSSDRYGYTF. This chain joins TRBV27 and TRBJ1-2, with D possibly matching TRBD1 (5 bases). The germline CDR1 and CDR2 sequences are MNHEY and SMNVEV (reference sequence). Trimming removed 4 bases at V and 5 bases at J, with 8 bases between. The CDR3 spans 12 residues.

V and J are TRBV11-2 and TRBJ2-5; D gene unclear. V dropped 1 base and J dropped 7 bases, with 16 bases sitting between them. The CDR3 has 15 amino acids. Germline values: CDR1 SGHAT, CDR2 FQNNGV. The CDR3 sequence is CASSLAANSIGTQYF. CDR3 DNA: TGTGCCAGCAGCTTAGCTGCAAACAGCATAGGGACCCAGTACTTC.

V gene TRBV2 combines with J gene TRBJ1-1; possibly TRBD1 for D (6 bases). V was pared by 9 bases and J by 3 bases, with 14 bases between. CDR1 SNHLY and CDR2 FYNNEI come from the germline V gene. CDR3 length: 13 amino acids. The CDR3 protein is CARAQGRDTEAFF. As DNA, the CDR3 is TGTGCCAGAGCACAGGGAAGGGACACTGAAGCTTTCTTT.

The chain uses TRBV10-1 and TRBJ2-3; the D gene is possibly TRBD2 (7 bases). This CDR3 is 14 amino acids long. The V end was cut by 2 bases, the J end by 2 bases, with 8 bases between. Germline CDR1 is WNHNN and CDR2 is SYGVQD (reference sequence). CDR3 DNA: TGCGCCAGCAGTGAGGGGGGGGCCACAGATACGCAGTATTTT. Protein: CASSEGGATDTQYF.

The chain combines TRBV18 with TRBJ2-3; D perhaps matches TRBD2 (5 bases). The CDR3 has 14 residues. Germline CDR1 KGHSH, CDR2 LQKENI. V lost 3 bases and J 1 base, leaving 8 bases between the germline ends. CDR3 in DNA: TGTGCCAGCTCACCCCCGAGGGGCACAGATACGCAGTATTTT. It yields the protein CASSPPRGTDTQYF.

This chain joins TRBV9 and TRBJ2-1, with TRBD2 identical over 10 bases. The CDR3 spans 14 residues. Germline CDR1 SGDLS, CDR2 YYNGEE. Trimming took 4 bases from V and 7 from J; bases not matched to a gene: 5. CDR3 amino acids: CASSSSGRGNEQFF. CDR3 bases: TGTGCCAGCAGCTCTAGCGGGAGAGGTAATGAGCAGTTCTTC.

The rearrangement joins TRBV30 to TRBJ2-2; 9 bases line up with TRBD2. The CDR3 covers 14 residues. The trim removed 0 bases at V and 5 bases at J, leaving 1 base unmatched. The germline V gene encodes CDR1 GTSNPN and CDR2 SVGIG (reference sequence). The CDR3 coding sequence is TGTGCCTGGAGTGTAGCGGGGGGTACCGGGGAGCTGTTTTTT. This codes for CAWSVAGGTGELFF.

This clone was detected a few times. This chain connects TRBV2 to TRBJ2-3; D not resolved. Deletions cut 1 base from V and 2 bases from J, with 7 bases between. CDR1 SNHLY and CDR2 FYNNEI come from the germline V gene. The CDR3 sequence is 14 residues long. As DNA, the CDR3 is TGTGCCAGCAGTGAAGGGCTGCACACAGATACGCAGTATTTT. Encoded protein: CASSEGLHTDTQYF.

Here the CDR3 DNA reads TGTGCCATCAGTGACGGGGAGCGGGGGAGTACAGATACGCAGTATTTT. Translating it yields CAISDGERGSTDTQYF. The V and J genes are TRBV10-3 and TRBJ2-3; 8 nucleotides match TRBD2. The CDR3 has 16 amino acids. The ends lost 3 bases at V and 3 bases at J; junction bases unmatched: 8. The germline CDR1 and CDR2 sequences are ENHRY and SYGVKD.